This paragraph reports one T cell receptor beta chain. Its antigen is still unknown. The sample is drawn from a study of T cell responses to AZD1222 COVID-19 vaccine. Points from the study as a whole: Baseline serology detected seropositivity in only a handful of AZD1222 recipients. A mostly white British donor set with more females was recruited, and clonal diversity was possibly underestimated.

The V and J ends lost 3 bases and 3 bases respectively, with 8 bases between them. The CDR3 is 14 residues long. Germline V gives CDR1 SGHTA, CDR2 FQGNSA. Produced via immunoSEQ multiplex PCR; TCRdb's table is partial and in-frame only. The sample consists of 130,000 to 150,000 clones, just over 90% of them appearing once. The V gene is TRBV7-2, the J gene TRBJ1-4; no reliable D call. This TCR came from an adult in good health. The material was peripheral blood, obtained on day 0 of AZD1222 vaccination. CDR3 sequence: CASSFNGANEKLFF. CDR3 nucleotides: TGTGCCAGCAGCTTCAACGGAGCTAATGAAAAACTGTTTTTT.